The clone carrying this TCR beta chain came up once. Its antigen remains unknown. TCRdb analysed the 5' RACE reads with MiXCR anew, one entry per CDR3 protein. The sample has 290,000 or so distinct CDR3 sequences; roughly a fifth are singletons. The data derive from a study of T-cell memory formation after mild COVID-19. Study-wide results and caveats: Among clones contracting day 15 to 85, CD4/CD8 was balanced, whereas later expanders leaned CD4+. Some SARS-CoV-2-responding clones were already detected in memory before infection.

Sequencing was performed on PBMCs or a T cell subset sorted from them (not recorded which). The source of this sequence is a young man who had mild COVID-19 (a few samples of this study predate the infection). Cell type and time point are not known.

The CDR3, as DNA: TGCGCCAGCAGCTTAAACCAACCCTATGGCTACACCTTC. Its translation is CASSLNQPYGYTF. The V and J genes are TRBV5-1 and TRBJ1-2; D unclear. The CDR3 covers 13 residues. The V gene lost 2 bases and the J gene lost 4 bases, with 9 bases spanning the gap. Germline V gene lookup returns CDR1 SGHRS and CDR2 YFSETQ.